This TCR beta chain was profiled in a study of vaccination effects on CD4 cells after COVID-19 (dated by TCRdb to 2021 to 2024). Describing the broader study: Two doses of either the BNT162b2 or the mRNA-1273 mRNA SARS-CoV-2 vaccine were administered to participants. SARS-CoV-2 spike-specific CD4+ TCR repertoires were compared before and after mRNA vaccination in COVID-19 convalescent patients and in infection-naive vaccine recipients. Altogether, approximately 10 COVID-19 convalescent patients and several SARS-CoV-2-naive healthy vaccine recipients made up the full study. Cultures from other donors in the study were sequenced using the Oncomine TCR Beta short-read assay on an Illumina iSeq 100.

The CDR3 measures 14 amino acids from cysteine to phenylalanine. Only CDR3 DNA remains: 42 bases, in frame from the first base. Relative to germline, V is 6 bases shorter and J is 2 bases shorter, with 13 bases between their ends. Taken from the germline V gene, the CDR1 and CDR2 loops are MGHRA and YSYEKL. The table lists this clone with a few counts. The antigen it binds to is not known. No clone much larger than this one lies a single base away; base qualities are absent. The ViraFEST assay stimulated PBMC with viral peptide pools and then used TCR sequencing to identify antigen-specific CD4+ T cell clonotypes by expansion. After approximately eleven days of culture, CD4+ T cells were isolated with the EasySep CD4+ T cell isolation kit. The absence of prior SARS-CoV-2 infection in healthy vaccine recipients was confirmed by negative nucleocapsid antibodies before and after vaccination. Roughly 1.9 million PBMC per well were cultured with approximately 10 ug/ml peptides in IMDM containing roughly 5% human AB serum, approximately 10 IU/ml IL-2 and gentamicin. Half of the culture medium was replaced with fresh IL-2-containing medium on days 3 and 7. Each peptide stimulation condition was cultured in triplicate wells unless otherwise noted. Using Ficoll-Paque Plus gradient centrifugation, PBMC were separated from whole blood and then either used fresh or cryopreserved at -140C. The overlapping peptide pools covered the spike proteins of SARS-CoV-2 and of the common cold coronaviruses HCoV-NL63, HCoV-OC43 and HCoV-229E. The QIAamp micro DNA kit was used to extract genomic DNA from the cultured CD4+ T cells.

Library generation was performed with the immunoSEQ multiplex PCR assay. DNA from the cultured, isolated CD4+ T cells was subjected to TCR beta CDR3 sequencing. The study's own analysis went as follows. Non-productive TCR sequences were removed and reads were trimmed to the CDR3 region, keeping CDR3s of at least 7 amino acids. Antigen-specific clonotypes were identified with the MANAFEST web app by comparing expansion in peptide wells against reference cultures. For clones to be considered positive, expansion at FDR<0.05 versus reference and all other wells, an odds ratio above 5, and a frequency above 0.1% in two replicate wells were required. A clonotype was defined as cross-reactive if the clonotype was significantly expanded both in SARS-CoV-2 spike wells and in at least one common cold coronavirus spike condition. CDR3 similarity was assessed by Levenshtein distance using the stringdist R package, and unrooted trees were constructed with ape in R 3.6.1. Imported from immuneACCESS, the table was reduced by TCRdb to in-frame sequences with V and J called. These copies leave out some clones; in studies compared against another copy, an unresolved V gene accounts for under half, and the cause of the remainder is not known. V and J calls and clone size follow that table, whereas D and trimming were derived from the DNA. A total of approximately 74,000 clones appear in this sample, about four fifths of them only once. The top ten hold around 2.9% of the sample.

On the study overall, not on this receptor specifically: Among healthy vaccine recipients, nearly all vaccine-induced clones were SARS-CoV-2 mono-reactive, and only 1 of 255 was cross-reactive with common cold coronaviruses. Clones induced by infection and clones induced by vaccination both contracted markedly at late timepoints after vaccination, which fits with T cell responses waning over time. Only a small number of convalescent patients were included, and no early post-infection timepoints were available, which limited the study.

The chain employs TRBV4-1 and TRBJ1-1, with a weak D call of TRBD1 (6 bases match). This TCR was recovered from a human donor who received a COVID-19 vaccine. Material: CD4+ T cells from PBMCs cultured with HCoV-NL63 spike peptides, obtained before COVID-19 vaccination. Explained via the paper, the cell subset or site label denotes: HCoV-NL63 spike overlapping peptide pool stimulation. At the DNA level, the sequence is TGCGCCAGCAGGGGGGCAACGGTAAACACTGAAGCTTTCTTT. This translates into CASRGATVNTEAFF.